The sequence of this TCR beta chain was determined in a study of T cell responses to AZD1222 COVID-19 vaccine. The study's findings and limits: White British ancestry dominated among donors, who included more females, and clonal diversity was possibly underestimated. Spike as a whole was targeted by vaccine-associated CD4 TCRs, dominant at 160-218 and 743-854. Vaccination with two AZD1222 doses was followed by a rise in Spike-specific TCR breadth and depth.

V lost 1 base and J lost 0, with 3 bases in between. Per the germline V gene, CDR1 is SNHLY and CDR2 is FYNNEI. There are 14 residues in the CDR3. Assay: immunoSEQ multiplex PCR; the TCRdb copy retains only in-frame clones and omits some. Here the sample spans about 200,000 clones, approximately 93% being singletons. Worth noting for this clone: Its antigen remains unidentified.

The sample in question was peripheral blood, obtained 28 days after the second AZD1222 dose. This chain joins TRBV2 and TRBJ1-4; D not certain. The clonotype originates from an adult who received the AZD1222 COVID-19 vaccine. CDR3 sequence reads: CASSEVATNEKLFF. CDR3 in DNA: TGTGCCAGCAGTGAAGTTGCAACTAATGAAAAACTGTTTTTT.